This T cell receptor (beta chain) was found in a study of T cells after posttransplantation cyclophosphamide. Peripheral blood was collected from the related graft donor on the marrow donation day. Study results and caveats: Recipient CMV seropositivity and CMV reactivation strongly tracked TRB clonality. Tissue-infiltrating T cells from skin or gut overlapped little with blood T cells. Donor-recipient repertoire similarity was low at 1-2 months, rising over year one.

This table comes from immunoSEQ multiplex PCR, and its TCRdb copy is limited to in-frame clones, with some not included. The sample records some 9,200 clones, roughly nine tenths being singletons. V was shortened by 0 bases and J by 0 bases, with 15 bases between the two germline ends. This CDR3 spans 17 amino acids. Germline V CDR1 and CDR2: SGHDT, YYEEEE. A note on this clone: Its antigen is undetermined.

The receptor was derived from a woman in her sixties or seventies in good health, CMV-negative, and a related stem cell transplant donor. The V call is TRBV5-6, the J call TRBJ1-1, with a tentative D call TRBD1 (5 bases). The sequenced sample was memory CD4+ T cells sorted from PBMCs. CDR3 bases: TGTGCCAGCAGCTTGGGTTGGGGGGGAGGTTTGAACACTGAAGCTTTCTTT. Translation gives CASSLGWGGGLNTEAFF.